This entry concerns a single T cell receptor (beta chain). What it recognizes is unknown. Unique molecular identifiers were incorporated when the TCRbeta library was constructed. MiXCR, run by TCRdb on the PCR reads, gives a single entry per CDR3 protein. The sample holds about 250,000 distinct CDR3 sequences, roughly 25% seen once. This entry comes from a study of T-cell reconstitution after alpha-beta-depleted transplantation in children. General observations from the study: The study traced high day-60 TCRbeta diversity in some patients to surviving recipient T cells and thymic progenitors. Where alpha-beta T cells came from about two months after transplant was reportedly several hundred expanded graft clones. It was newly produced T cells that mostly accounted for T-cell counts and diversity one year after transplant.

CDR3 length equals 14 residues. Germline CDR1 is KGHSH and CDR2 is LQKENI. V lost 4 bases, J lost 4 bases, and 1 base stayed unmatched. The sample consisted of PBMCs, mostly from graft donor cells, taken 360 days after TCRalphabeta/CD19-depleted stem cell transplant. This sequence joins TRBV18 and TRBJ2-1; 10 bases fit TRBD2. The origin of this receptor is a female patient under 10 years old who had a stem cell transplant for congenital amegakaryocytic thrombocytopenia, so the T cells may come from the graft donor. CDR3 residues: CASSRAGGYNEQFF. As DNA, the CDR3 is TGTGCCAGCTCACGAGCGGGGGGGTACAATGAGCAGTTCTTC.